This T cell receptor beta chain came from a study of cytomegalovirus exposure and HLA in healthy donors. Whole-study findings and limits: Earlier analysis found most TCR beta V segments productive about 87% or about 30% of the time.

PCR primers comprised 60 Vbeta and 13 Jbeta primers. Sequenced by immunoSEQ multiplex PCR; TCRdb stores in-frame clones only, minus some. The sample carries over 150,000 clones, 80% recorded once. As for this clone: Its antigen is undetermined.

Trimming removed 1 base from V and 6 bases from J, with 12 bases in between. This CDR3 is built from 14 residues. From germline, CDR1 is GTSNPN and CDR2 SVGIG (reference sequence). While unrecorded immune exposures were likely, the donors were nominally healthy when sampled. The clonotype was recovered from a man between 18 and 35 years old in good health and CMV-seropositive. The rearrangement uses TRBV30 and TRBJ2-2, with D unclear. Sequencing was performed on PBMCs. The CDR3 DNA is TGTGCCTGGAGTGGTATTAGAACAGCCGGGGAGCTGTTTTTT. It yields the protein CAWSGIRTAGELFF.